The sequence of this T cell receptor (beta chain) was determined in a study of T cells after yellow fever vaccination (dated by TCRdb to between 2017 and 2020). Study-wide context: Libraries from fractions with low cell numbers were prepared with the SMART-Seq v4 Ultra Low Input RNA kit. Bulk TCR alpha and beta repertoires were sequenced longitudinally to track T-cell clones before and after primary and booster YFV17D yellow fever vaccination. Two healthy male donors, one aged 18 to 29 and one aged 30 to 40 years, made up the cohort. Bulk PBMC replicates and cell subsets were isolated from blood drawn at multiple timepoints before and after both primary and secondary immunization. Findings and caveats that apply to the study as a whole: Most clones expanded after primary vaccination were re-detected after the booster (just under 97% of CD4 and around 88% of CD8), suggesting broad memory maintenance. A small share of clonotypes occurred in both CD4 and CD8 compartments, likely arising from convergent recombination. Computational filtering was needed because FACS-sorted repertoires could contain abundant contaminating clonotypes from the bulk population. Compared with the primary T-cell response, the secondary T-cell response was faster but weaker, reaching its peak on day 5 rather than on day 15. Because only a couple of donors were included in the study, the extent to which the findings can be generalized is limited.

Data came from an Illumina NovaSeq 6000. TCR cDNA was synthesized by 5'RACE template switching, which introduced a universal primer site and unique molecular identifiers. Priming of cDNA synthesis was performed from both the TCR alpha and TCR beta constant segments. Libraries were amplified in two PCR steps, with sample barcodes and sequencing adapters added in the second step. Sequencing of libraries was done on Illumina HiSeq 2500 (2x100 bp) or NovaSeq (2x150 bp). From the authors' description of their analysis: Demultiplexing of reads and collapsing into UMI consensus sequences were performed with MIGEC, and V(D)J alignment was carried out with MiXCR. Using edgeR on replicate PBMC samples, clonotypes were called vaccine-responding if FDR was below 0.01 and the log2 fold change was above 5 up to day 15. Each bulk clonotype was labeled CD4 or CD8 based on which sequenced repertoire, CD4 or CD8, contained the clonotype at higher abundance. TCRdb itself trimmed the public reads at Q25 with fastp, ran MiXCR and retained productive beta chains. Each record represents a unique CDR3 protein, reported with the most common genes and DNA among its rows. What appears here as the V and J calls and clone size reflects TCRdb's work, not the paper's. The sample table shows 300,000 to 350,000 distinct CDR3 sequences, and almost 4% are seen once. Clones ranked in the top ten supply 20% to 25% of the sample.

Notes on this clonotype: Its antigen remains unidentified. It has no much larger one-base neighbor in the sample; base qualities were not kept.

The CDR3 holds 15 amino acids from the cysteine to the phenylalanine. The kept DNA is CDR3 alone, 45 bases in frame from the first base. Sequences SGHRS (CDR1) and YFSETQ (CDR2) are obtained from the germline V gene. V lost 4 bases and J lost 8 bases, and the count of bases not matched to a germline gene is 10. Per the publication, the treatment or condition label means: live attenuated yellow fever vaccine strain. At each blood-draw timepoint, two biological replicates of bulk PBMCs were obtained. A standard Ficoll-Paque protocol was used to isolate PBMCs from peripheral blood. TriZol was used to extract RNA from bulk PBMCs, from CD4 and CD8 fractions, and from dextramer-positive and dextramer-negative fractions.

The sequences come from PBMCs, collected 5 days after the yellow fever booster vaccination. The clonotype comes from a man younger than 35 who received the YFV17D yellow fever vaccine. The V and J genes are TRBV5-1 and TRBJ2-1, and 9 bases in between align with TRBD2. The CDR3 protein is CASSNLAGGFDEQFF. The DNA sequence reads TGCGCCAGCAGCAACTTGGCGGGGGGGTTCGATGAGCAGTTCTTC.